These 21 T cell receptor beta chains were all obtained from the same sample, sequenced in a study of blood T cell repertoires in COVID-19. Method: immunoSEQ multiplex PCR; TCRdb's copy keeps in-frame clones and lacks some. The sample carries about 40,000 clones, about four fifths recorded once. Material: peripheral blood. The receptors here all came from a human donor with acute or convalescent COVID-19. The donor label of this sample is uncertain.

V is TRBV14 and J is TRBJ1-5; tentatively, D is TRBD1 (5 bases). The V gene's germline CDR1 is SGHDN and CDR2 FVKESK. V was pared by 1 base and J by 4 bases, with 11 bases between. This CDR3 spans 15 amino acids. The CDR3 sequence: CASSQGGRPNQPQHF. In nucleotides, the CDR3 is TGTGCCAGCAGCCAAGGGGGGAGGCCGAATCAGCCCCAGCATTTT.

DNA for the CDR3: TGTGCCAGCAGCCAGATGGACAGGCCACACACCGGGGAGCTGTTTTTT. Translated, it gives CASSQMDRPHTGELFF. The rearrangement joins TRBV3-1 (or the pseudogene TRBV3-2) to TRBJ2-2; 7 nucleotides line up with TRBD1. Trimming at V came to 3 bases and at J to 3 bases, leaving 7 bases not matched to a gene. This CDR3 is 16 amino acids long. Germline loops: CDR1 LGHDT, CDR2 YNNKEL (reference sequence).

This rearrangement joins TRBV2 to TRBJ2-1, with D possibly TRBD1 on 5 matching bases. From germline, CDR1 is SNHLY and CDR2 FYNNEI. Trimming removed 5 bases from V and 8 bases from J, with 19 bases in between. The CDR3 runs 15 residues. CDR3 nucleotide sequence: TGTGCCAGCAGTCCACAAGAGACAGTAACCCATGAGCAGTTCTTC. It encodes CASSPQETVTHEQFF. Based on the CDR3 plus reference TRBV2 and TRBJ2-1, the full variable domain is EPEVTQTPSHQVTQMGQEVILRCVPISNHLYFYWYRQILGQKVEFLVSFYNNEISEKSEIFDDQFSVERPDGSNFTLKIRSTKLEDSAMYFCASSPQETVTHEQFFGPGTRLTVL.

The gene calls are TRBV6-5 and TRBJ2-2; TRBD2 agrees at 12 bases. The CDR3 has 15 residues. V shed 7 bases and J 5 bases; nucleotides not matched to a gene: 5. The germline CDR1 and CDR2 sequences are MNHEY and SVGAGI. CDR3 residues: CASIRLAGETGELFF. The CDR3 nucleotides read TGTGCCAGCATCCGACTAGCGGGAGAAACCGGGGAGCTGTTTTTT.

The V and J genes are TRBV19 and TRBJ2-7; 14 nucleotides agree with TRBD2. The CDR3 is 16 amino acids. Germline-derived CDR1 and CDR2 are LNHDA and SQIVND (reference sequence). With 5 bases clipped from V and 1 base from J, the junction kept 4 bases outside the gene matches. For the CDR3, the DNA is TGTGCCAGTAGTTCAGGACTAGCGGGAGGTTCCTACGAGCAGTACTTC. Translated, it gives CASSSGLAGGSYEQYF.

The chain recombines TRBV10-1 with TRBJ2-3; 13 bases fit TRBD2. Germline loops: CDR1 WNHNN, CDR2 SYGVQD (reference sequence). The trim removed 5 bases at V and 1 base at J, leaving 6 bases unmatched. The CDR3 runs to 17 residues. The CDR3 DNA sequence: TGCGCCAGCAGTCGGACTAGCGGGAGATCTGGCACAGATACGCAGTATTTT. Its translation: CASSRTSGRSGTDTQYF.

The CDR3 DNA is TGTGCCAGCAGCCCCGGGACTAGCGACGGAGTGCTGAAAGATCACCCTAGCACAGATACGCAGTATTTT. This encodes CASSPGTSDGVLKDHPSTDTQYF. The rearrangement uses TRBV21-1 and TRBJ2-3; the table's TRBD2 call for D was not verified on the DNA. TRBV21-1 is listed as a pseudogene. The CDR3 sequence is 23 residues long.

The table lists this clone with a few counts. The chain joins TRBV11-2 to TRBJ2-1; 8 bases fit TRBD1. The length of the CDR3 is 15 residues. Germline lookup yields CDR1 SGHAT and CDR2 FQNNGV. V lost 3 bases to trimming and J lost 1 base; unmatched junction nucleotides: 2. CDR3 DNA: TGTGCCAGCAGCTTGCGACAGGGGTCCTACAATGAGCAGTTCTTC. Protein product: CASSLRQGSYNEQFF.

The chain employs TRBV19 and TRBJ2-1; possible D gene TRBD2, 5 bases. Germline V gives CDR1 LNHDA, CDR2 SQIVND (reference sequence). This CDR3 has 15 amino acids. Trimming stripped 5 bases from V and 0 bases from J, with 11 bases between. DNA of the CDR3: TGTGCCAGTAGTCGGACTCCTAGCTCCTACAATGAGCAGTTCTTC. Amino acid sequence: CASSRTPSSYNEQFF. The full variable domain, in which reference TRBV19 and TRBJ2-1 provide the parts outside the CDR3, is DGGITQSPKYLFRKEGQNVTLSCEQNLNHDAMYWYRQDPGQGLRLIYYSQIVNDFQKGDIAEGYSVSREKKESFPLTVTSAQKNPTAFYLCASSRTPSSYNEQFFGPGTRLTVL.

The chain uses TRBV4-2 and TRBJ2-4, with 10 bases lining up with TRBD2. The CDR3 runs to 18 residues. After removal of 0 bases from V and 1 base from J, the junction contained 6 bases not matched to a gene. Germline CDR1 is LGHNA and CDR2 is YNFKEQ. CDR3 nucleotide sequence: TGTGCCAGCAGCCAAGATTCGGCTAGCGGGGGTGCCAAAAACATTCAGTACTTC. Its translation: CASSQDSASGGAKNIQYF.

V usage is TRBV27 and J usage is TRBJ1-1; D uncertain. Germline loops: CDR1 MNHEY, CDR2 SMNVEV (reference sequence). Trimming left V 6 bases short and J 0 bases short, with 17 bases between. The CDR3 runs 16 residues. CDR3 sequence reads: CASRPQWGDMNTEAFF. The CDR3 region has the DNA TGTGCCAGCAGACCGCAGTGGGGAGATATGAACACTGAAGCTTTCTTT.

The gene calls are TRBV9 and TRBJ2-3; the D gene is possibly TRBD2 (5 bases). Germline V lookup: CDR1 SGDLS, CDR2 YYNGEE. V gave up 0 bases and J gave up 2 bases, with 13 bases separating them. The CDR3 contains 16 residues. The CDR3 nucleotides are TGTGCCAGCAGCGTAGGCTTGTTGGGAGCCACAGATACGCAGTATTTT. Protein: CASSVGLLGATDTQYF. Looking up the rest from reference TRBV9 and TRBJ2-3 gives the full variable domain: DSGVTQTPKHLITATGQRVTLRCSPRSGDLSVYWYQQSLDQGLQFLIQYYNGEERAKGNILERFSAQQFPDLHSELNLSSLELGDSALYFCASSVGLLGATDTQYFGPGTRLTVL.

V usage is TRBV30 and J usage is TRBJ1-5; 8 bases agree with TRBD1. The trim removed 0 bases at V and 6 bases at J, leaving 13 bases unmatched. The CDR3 covers 17 residues. Germline CDR1 is GTSNPN and CDR2 is SVGIG (reference sequence). The CDR3, as DNA: TGTGCCTGGAGTGTCCGGGGTCTCAGGGGGCTTCGTCAGCCCCAGCATTTT. Translating gives CAWSVRGLRGLRQPQHF. The full variable domain, its missing parts supplied by reference TRBV30 and TRBJ1-5, is SQTIHQWPATLVQPVGSPLSLECTVEGTSNPNLYWYRQAAGRGLQLLFYSVGIGQISSEVPQNLSASRPQDRQFILSSKKLLLSDSGFYLCAWSVRGLRGLRQPQHFGDGTRLSIL.

The chain has TRBV5-1 and TRBJ1-1, with D maybe TRBD1 (6 bases). The CDR3 spans 16 residues. V was trimmed by 4 bases and J by 7 bases, leaving 23 bases between them. Germline-derived CDR1 and CDR2 are SGHRS and YFSETQ. The CDR3: CASSPRPGQPFIEAFF. In DNA, the CDR3 is TGCGCCAGCAGCCCACGTCCAGGACAGCCTTTTATTGAAGCTTTCTTT.

The chain recombines TRBV28 with TRBJ2-5; tentative D call: TRBD1 (6 bases). The CDR3 covers 14 residues. CDR1 is MDHEN and CDR2 is SYDVKM in the germline V gene. Trimming stripped 3 bases from V and 5 bases from J, with 13 bases between. The CDR3 bases are TGTGCCAGCAGTTTCACAGGGAATTGGGAGACCCAGTACTTC. Amino acid sequence: CASSFTGNWETQYF.

This chain uses TRBV6-5 with TRBJ2-7; D not resolved. V lost 0 bases and J lost 8, with 17 bases in between. CDR1 is MNHEY and CDR2 is SVGAGI in the germline V gene. The CDR3 runs 15 residues. For the CDR3, the DNA is TGTGCCAGCAGTTACTCGTTTACTGAGCCAATGCAGCAGTACTTC. Translating it yields CASSYSFTEPMQQYF.

The chain is built from TRBV6-2 or TRBV6-3 and TRBJ1-1, with TRBD1 as a possible D gene (5 bases). This CDR3 comprises 13 residues. With 2 bases removed from V and 4 bases from J, the gap between germline ends came to 8 bases. Germline CDR1 reads MNHEY; CDR2 reads SVGEGT. In DNA, the CDR3 is TGTGCCAGCAGTTACAGGGGCGGCACTGAAGCTTTCTTT. This gives the protein CASSYRGGTEAFF.

The chain joins TRBV6-5 to TRBJ1-5, with 11 bases identical to TRBD1. Germline trimming cut 9 bases from V and 4 bases from J; bases unmatched to any gene: 8. The CDR3 is 15 residues long. Per the germline V gene, CDR1 is MNHEY and CDR2 is SVGAGI. This CDR3 reads CASTPGTGGNQPQHF. For the CDR3, the DNA is TGTGCCAGTACGCCCGGGACAGGGGGGAATCAGCCCCAGCATTTT.

The chain uses TRBV7-9 and TRBJ2-3; possibly TRBD2 for D (5 bases). This CDR3 comprises 14 residues. Germline-derived CDR1 and CDR2 are SEHNR and FQNEAQ (reference sequence). V dropped 7 bases and J dropped 3 bases, with 14 bases sitting between them. The CDR3 protein is CASNNPGETDTQYF. The CDR3 DNA reads TGTGCCAGCAACAACCCCGGGGAGACAGATACGCAGTATTTT.

The chain links TRBV7-9 to TRBJ1-2, with D perhaps matching TRBD1 (6 bases). Per germline, CDR1 SEHNR and CDR2 FQNEAQ (reference sequence). V was clipped by 5 bases and J by 6 bases, with 13 bases between them. This CDR3 contains 13 residues. The CDR3 DNA is TGTGCCAGCAGCCTAGGGGGGGGTGATGGCTACACCTTC. Residues: CASSLGGGDGYTF.

The V call is TRBV6-5, the J call TRBJ2-5, with 8 bases aligning to TRBD2. The CDR3 length is 16 residues. Germline V gene lookup returns CDR1 MNHEY and CDR2 SVGAGI. The V gene end was trimmed by 2 bases and the J gene end by 6 bases; junction bases not matched to a gene: 11. The DNA of the CDR3 is TGTGCCAGCAGTTACACTGGACTAGCACCAGGACAGACCCAGTACTTC. This sequence encodes CASSYTGLAPGQTQYF.